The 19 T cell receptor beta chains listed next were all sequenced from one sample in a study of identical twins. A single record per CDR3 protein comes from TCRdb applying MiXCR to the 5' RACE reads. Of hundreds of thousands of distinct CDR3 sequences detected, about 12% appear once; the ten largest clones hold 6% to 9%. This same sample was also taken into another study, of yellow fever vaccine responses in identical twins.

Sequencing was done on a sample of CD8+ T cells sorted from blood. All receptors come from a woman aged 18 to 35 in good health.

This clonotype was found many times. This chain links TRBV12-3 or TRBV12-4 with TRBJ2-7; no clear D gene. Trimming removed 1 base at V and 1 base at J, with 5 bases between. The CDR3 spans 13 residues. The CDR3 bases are TGTGCCAGCAGTTTAGAACAGTCCTACGAGCAGTACTTC. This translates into CASSLEQSYEQYF.

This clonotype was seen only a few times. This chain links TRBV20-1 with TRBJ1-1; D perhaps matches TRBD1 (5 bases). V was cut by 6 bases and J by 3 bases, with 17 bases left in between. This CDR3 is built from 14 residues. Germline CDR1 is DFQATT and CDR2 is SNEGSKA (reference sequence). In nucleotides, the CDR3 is TGCAGTGCCCAACCGGAGGGGACTTACACTGAAGCTTTCTTT. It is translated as CSAQPEGTYTEAFF.

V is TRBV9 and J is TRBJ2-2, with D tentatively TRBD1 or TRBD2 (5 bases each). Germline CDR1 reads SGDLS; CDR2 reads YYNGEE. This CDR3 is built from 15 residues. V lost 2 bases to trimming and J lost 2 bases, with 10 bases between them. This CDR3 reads CASSVGTYNTGELFF. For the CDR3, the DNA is TGTGCCAGCAGCGTGGGGACCTATAACACCGGGGAGCTGTTTTTT.

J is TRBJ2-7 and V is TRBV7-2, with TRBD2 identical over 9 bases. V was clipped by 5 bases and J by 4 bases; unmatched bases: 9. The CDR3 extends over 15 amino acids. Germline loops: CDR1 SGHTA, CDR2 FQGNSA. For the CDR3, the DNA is TGTGCCAGCAGCGTAATTAGCGGGAGAGGATACGAGCAGTACTTC. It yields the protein CASSVISGRGYEQYF.

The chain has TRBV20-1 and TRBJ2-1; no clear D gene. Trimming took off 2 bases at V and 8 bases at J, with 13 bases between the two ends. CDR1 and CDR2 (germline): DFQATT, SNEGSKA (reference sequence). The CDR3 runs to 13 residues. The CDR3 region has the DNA TGCAGTGCTAGAACGCCTGGTCCAGATGAGCAGTTCTTC. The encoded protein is CSARTPGPDEQFF.

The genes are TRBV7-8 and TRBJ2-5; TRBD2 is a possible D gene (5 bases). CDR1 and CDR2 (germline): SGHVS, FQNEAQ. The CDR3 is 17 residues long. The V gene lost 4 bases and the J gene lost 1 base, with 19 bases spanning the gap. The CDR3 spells CASSSRRGGESQETQYF. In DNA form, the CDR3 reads TGTGCCAGCAGCTCCCGCCGAGGAGGTGAAAGCCAAGAGACCCAGTACTTC.

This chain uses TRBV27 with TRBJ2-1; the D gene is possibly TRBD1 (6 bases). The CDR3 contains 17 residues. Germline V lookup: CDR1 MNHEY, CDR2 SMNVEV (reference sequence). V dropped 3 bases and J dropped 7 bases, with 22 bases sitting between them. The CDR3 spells CASSFNPYRQEVNEQFF. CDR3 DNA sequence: TGTGCCAGCAGTTTCAACCCCTATAGACAGGAGGTGAATGAGCAGTTCTTC.

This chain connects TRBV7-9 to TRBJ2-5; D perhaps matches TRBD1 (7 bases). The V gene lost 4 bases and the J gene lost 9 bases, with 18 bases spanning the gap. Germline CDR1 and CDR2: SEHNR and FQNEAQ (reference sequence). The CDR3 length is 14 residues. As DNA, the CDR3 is TGTGCCAGCAGCTCGGGACTCGACCAGGGGGCCCAGTACTTC. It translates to CASSSGLDQGAQYF.

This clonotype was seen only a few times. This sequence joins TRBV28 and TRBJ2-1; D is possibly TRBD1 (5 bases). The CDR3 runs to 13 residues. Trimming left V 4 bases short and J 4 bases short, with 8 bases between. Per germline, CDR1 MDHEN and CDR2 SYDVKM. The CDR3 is CASSSTAYNEQFF. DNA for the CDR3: TGTGCCAGCAGTTCGACAGCTTACAATGAGCAGTTCTTC. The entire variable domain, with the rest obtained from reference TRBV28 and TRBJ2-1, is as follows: DVKVTQSSRYLVKRTGEKVFLECVQDMDHENMFWYRQDPGLGLRLIYFSYDVKMKEKGDIPEGYSVSREKKERFSLILESASTNQTSMYLCASSSTAYNEQFFGPGTRLTVL.

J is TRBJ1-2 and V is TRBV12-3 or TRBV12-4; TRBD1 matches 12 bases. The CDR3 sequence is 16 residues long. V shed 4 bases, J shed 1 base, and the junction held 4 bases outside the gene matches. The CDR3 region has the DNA TGTGCCAGCAGTTCGGGACAGGGGGCGCGTAACTATGGCTACACCTTC. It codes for CASSSGQGARNYGYTF.

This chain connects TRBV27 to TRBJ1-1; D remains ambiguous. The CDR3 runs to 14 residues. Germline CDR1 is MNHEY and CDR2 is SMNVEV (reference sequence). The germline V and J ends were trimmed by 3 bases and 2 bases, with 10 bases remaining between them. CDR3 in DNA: TGTGCCAGCAGTTTGTGGCAGTCAAACACTGAAGCTTTCTTT. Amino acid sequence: CASSLWQSNTEAFF.

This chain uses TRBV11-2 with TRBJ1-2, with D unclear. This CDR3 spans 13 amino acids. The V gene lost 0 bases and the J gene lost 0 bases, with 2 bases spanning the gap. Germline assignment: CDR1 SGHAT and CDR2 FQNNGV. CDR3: CASSLDPNYGYTF. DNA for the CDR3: TGTGCCAGCAGCTTAGATCCTAACTATGGCTACACCTTC.

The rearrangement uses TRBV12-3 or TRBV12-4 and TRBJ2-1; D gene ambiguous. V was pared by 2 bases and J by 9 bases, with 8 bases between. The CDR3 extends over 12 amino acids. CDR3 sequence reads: CASSLSPGEQFF. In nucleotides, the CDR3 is TGTGCCAGCAGTTTATCCCCAGGTGAGCAGTTCTTC.

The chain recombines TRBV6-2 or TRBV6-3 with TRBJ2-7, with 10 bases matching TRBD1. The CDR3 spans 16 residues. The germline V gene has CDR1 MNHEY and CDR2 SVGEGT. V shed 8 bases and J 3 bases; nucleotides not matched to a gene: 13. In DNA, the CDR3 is TGTGCCAGCTCTGGAGTCCTAGACAGGGGGCTCTACGAGCAGTACGTC. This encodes CASSGVLDRGLYEQYV.

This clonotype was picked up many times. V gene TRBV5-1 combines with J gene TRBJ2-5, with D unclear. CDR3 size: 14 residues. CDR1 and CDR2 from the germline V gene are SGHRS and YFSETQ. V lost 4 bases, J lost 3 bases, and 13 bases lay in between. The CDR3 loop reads CASSVDPAKETQYF. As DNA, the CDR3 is TGCGCCAGCAGCGTGGACCCTGCCAAAGAGACCCAGTACTTC. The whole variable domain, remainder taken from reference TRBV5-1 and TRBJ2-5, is KAGVTQTPRYLIKTRGQQVTLSCSPISGHRSVSWYQQTPGQGLQFLFEYFSETQRNKGNFPGRFSGRQFSNSRSEMNVSTLELGDSALYLCASSVDPAKETQYFGPGTRLLVL.

This CDR3 is CASSSGTRPYEQYF. CDR3 DNA: TGTGCCAGCAGCTCCGGGACACGACCCTACGAGCAGTACTTC. The rearrangement links TRBV7-9 to TRBJ2-7, with D maybe TRBD1 (6 bases). Germline loops: CDR1 SEHNR, CDR2 FQNEAQ (reference sequence). V shed 4 bases and J shed 2 bases, with 12 bases lying between them. This CDR3 is built from 14 residues.

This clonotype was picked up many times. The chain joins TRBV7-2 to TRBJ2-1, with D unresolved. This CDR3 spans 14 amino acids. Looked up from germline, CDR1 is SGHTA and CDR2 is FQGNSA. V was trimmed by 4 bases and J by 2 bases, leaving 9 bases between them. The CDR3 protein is CASSSPSPYNEQFF. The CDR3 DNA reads TGTGCCAGCAGCTCTCCATCCCCCTACAATGAGCAGTTCTTC.

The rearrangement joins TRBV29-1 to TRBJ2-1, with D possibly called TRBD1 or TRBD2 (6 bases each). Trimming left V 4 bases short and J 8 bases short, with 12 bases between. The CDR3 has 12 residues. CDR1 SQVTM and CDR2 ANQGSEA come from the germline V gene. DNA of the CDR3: TGCAGCGTTGTAACGGGGGCAGATGAGCAGTTCTTC. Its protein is CSVVTGADEQFF.

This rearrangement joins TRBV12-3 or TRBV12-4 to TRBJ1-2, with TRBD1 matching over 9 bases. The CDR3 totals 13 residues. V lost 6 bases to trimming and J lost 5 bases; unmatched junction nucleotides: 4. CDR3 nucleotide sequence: TGTGCCAGCAGCGGAGGGACAGGGTATGGCTACACCTTC. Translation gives CASSGGTGYGYTF.